The next 27 T cell receptor beta chains were all read from a single sample in a study of OX40 agonist ivuxolimab in advanced cancers. The receptor library was made with the immunoSEQ multiplex PCR assay. Not all clones reach the TCRdb copy of this immuneACCESS table, which keeps in-frame sequences only. Checked studies attribute under half of the gap to unresolved V genes and leave the rest unexplained. Recorded for this sample are some 99,000 clones; approximately 93% of them occurred a single time. The ten largest account for 0.15% to 0.2% of the sample. Sequenced material: CD4+ or CD8+ T cells sorted from blood, taken in a trial of the OX40 agonist ivuxolimab. Source of these receptors: an adult with an advanced solid tumor such as melanoma, head and neck, liver or kidney cancer.

The sample holds a few counts of this clone. This chain connects TRBV29-1 to TRBJ1-5; 8 bases fit TRBD1. The CDR3 is 13 residues long. The V segment lost 1 base and the J segment 7 bases; nucleotides outside the gene matches: 3. Germline V gives CDR1 SQVTM, CDR2 ANQGSEA. CDR3 nucleotide sequence: TGCAGCGTTGAAGGGACAGGGAGCCAGCCCCAGCATTTT. It is translated as CSVEGTGSQPQHF.

This sequence joins TRBV27 and TRBJ2-5; 10 bases are a match to TRBD2. The ends lost 6 bases at V and 1 base at J; junction bases unmatched: 11. The CDR3 sequence is 17 residues long. Per germline, CDR1 MNHEY and CDR2 SMNVEV (reference sequence). CDR3 loop: CASRAGVAGGPQETQYF. DNA of the CDR3: TGTGCCAGCAGGGCGGGGGTAGCGGGGGGCCCCCAAGAGACCCAGTACTTC.

The rearrangement joins TRBV11-3 to TRBJ2-1; 7 nucleotides line up with TRBD2. J gave up 9 bases and V 5 bases, and 7 bases lay outside the gene matches. The CDR3 totals 13 residues. Germline-derived CDR1 and CDR2 are SGHNT and YENEEA. The CDR3 DNA reads as TGTGCCAGCAGCGCCTTCAGGGAGGGTGAGCAGTTCTTC. Translating gives CASSAFREGEQFF.

In DNA, the CDR3 is TGTGCCAGCAGCCAAGATCGGGTGGGACTTAGGGAGCTTGGGGCCAACGTCCTGACTTTC. Protein: CASSQDRVGLRELGANVLTF. The chain joins TRBV4-2 to TRBJ2-6; D might be TRBD2 (6 bases). The CDR3 has 20 residues. The germline V gene encodes CDR1 LGHNA and CDR2 YNFKEQ. V was pared by 0 bases and J by 3 bases, with 21 bases between.

The genes are TRBV11-2 and TRBJ2-7; weak D call: TRBD1 (7 bases). Germline CDR1 reads SGHAT; CDR2 reads FQNNGV. The CDR3 consists of 14 residues. V dropped 5 bases and J dropped 6 bases, with 17 bases sitting between them. The CDR3: CASSRDRVSGEQYF. The CDR3 DNA sequence: TGTGCCAGCAGCCGTGACAGGGTTAGCGGCGAGCAGTACTTC. The entire variable domain, with the rest obtained from reference TRBV11-2 and TRBJ2-7, is as follows: EAGVAQSPRYKIIEKRQSVAFWCNPISGHATLYWYQQILGQGPKLLIQFQNNGVVDDSQLPKDRFSAERLKGVDSTLKIQPAKLEDSAVYLCASSRDRVSGEQYFGPGTRLTVT.

The V and J genes are TRBV9 and TRBJ2-7; 8 bases line up with TRBD2. The J segment lost 3 bases and the V segment lost 3 bases, leaving 11 bases of the junction unmatched. Per germline, CDR1 SGDLS and CDR2 YYNGEE. The CDR3 loop spans 16 amino acids. The chain's CDR3 is CASSEGTSGVGYEQYF. DNA of the CDR3: TGTGCCAGCAGCGAGGGTACTAGCGGAGTGGGCTACGAGCAGTACTTC.

V is TRBV7-2 and J is TRBJ1-2; perhaps TRBD1 as D (6 bases). In germline, CDR1 is SGHTA, CDR2 FQGNSA. Trimming removed 1 base from V and 1 base from J, with 7 bases in between. The CDR3 has 14 amino acids. The CDR3: CASSLDRDNYGYTF. The CDR3 DNA reads TGTGCCAGCAGCTTAGACAGGGATAACTATGGCTACACCTTC.

This clone has only a few counts. The chain links TRBV27 to TRBJ2-7; D is unclear. The CDR3 loop spans 14 amino acids. The V gene's germline CDR1 is MNHEY and CDR2 SMNVEV (reference sequence). Between the trimmed V and J ends, which lost 5 bases and 2 bases, there was a span of 13 bases. The CDR3 protein is CASSPQYRTYEQYF. The CDR3 DNA follows: TGTGCCAGCAGTCCCCAATATCGCACCTACGAGCAGTACTTC.

The chain combines TRBV7-2 with TRBJ2-7; no clear D. CDR1 and CDR2 from the germline V gene are SGHTA and FQGNSA. This CDR3 spans 12 amino acids. Deletions cut 0 bases from V and 4 bases from J, with 4 bases between. CDR3 DNA sequence: TGTGCCAGCAGCTTAGCGCTATACGAGCAGTACTTC. It yields the protein CASSLALYEQYF.

The gene calls are TRBV5-5 and TRBJ1-2; D may be TRBD1 (6 bases). The CDR3 is made up of 13 amino acids. The germline V gene has CDR1 SGHKS and CDR2 YYEKEE (reference sequence). V lost 0 bases, J lost 8 bases, and 11 bases lay in between. CDR3 sequence reads: CASSLVSGDGYTF. CDR3 bases: TGTGCCAGCAGCTTGGTCTCAGGGGACGGCTACACCTTC.

The gene calls are TRBV7-9 and TRBJ2-2, with D perhaps matching TRBD1 or TRBD2 (5 bases each). This CDR3 contains 16 residues. The V gene lost 4 bases and the J gene lost 4 bases, with 16 bases spanning the gap. Germline V gene lookup returns CDR1 SEHNR and CDR2 FQNEAQ (reference sequence). This CDR3 reads CASSYYSGAGTGELFF. The CDR3 coding sequence is TGTGCCAGCAGCTACTATTCCGGGGCCGGCACCGGGGAGCTGTTTTTT.

This clone was recorded once. The chain couples TRBV6-1 to TRBJ1-1; D is unresolved. Germline V gene sequence: CDR1 MNHNS, CDR2 SASEGT. The V end lost 2 bases, the J end lost 1 base, and 5 bases lay between the germline ends. The CDR3 covers 13 residues. CDR3 bases: TGTGCCAGCAGTGAACACCAGAACACTGAAGCTTTCTTT. Amino acids: CASSEHQNTEAFF.

The CDR3 DNA follows: TGTGCCAGCAGTGCCCAAAGGGGGACTGAAGCTTTCTTT. Translated: CASSAQRGTEAFF. V is TRBV6-1 and J is TRBJ1-1, with D maybe TRBD1 (6 bases). The germline V and J ends were trimmed by 4 bases and 5 bases, with 11 bases remaining between them. The CDR3 totals 13 residues. Germline CDR1 is MNHNS and CDR2 is SASEGT.

This chain connects TRBV15 to TRBJ2-7; D is uncertain. CDR1 is LNHNV and CDR2 is YYDKDF in the germline V gene (reference sequence). CDR3 size: 16 residues. Trimming stripped 0 bases from V and 3 bases from J, with 15 bases between. In DNA form, the CDR3 reads TGTGCCACCAGCAGAGACAAGGGCGTGTTCGACTACGAGCAGTACTTC. Translation: CATSRDKGVFDYEQYF.

The chain is built from TRBV2 and TRBJ2-5, with no clear D. The CDR3 spans 13 residues. V lost 4 bases to trimming and J lost 7 bases, with 13 bases between them. Germline CDR1 reads SNHLY; CDR2 reads FYNNEI. CDR3 loop: CASSGSPPGTQYF. CDR3 coding DNA: TGTGCCAGCAGTGGAAGCCCCCCGGGGACCCAGTACTTC.

The rearrangement uses TRBV28 and TRBJ1-1; tentative D call: TRBD1 (6 bases). The germline V gene encodes CDR1 MDHEN and CDR2 SYDVKM. The CDR3 covers 13 residues. The ends were cut back, 2 bases at V and 8 bases at J, with 12 bases in the middle. This CDR3 reads CASSLGGGLEAFF. CDR3 DNA: TGTGCCAGCAGTTTAGGGGGGGGGCTGGAAGCTTTCTTT.

This chain joins TRBV7-4 and TRBJ2-7, with D maybe TRBD2 (5 bases). Trimming stripped 9 bases from V and 2 bases from J, with 5 bases between. Germline assignment: CDR1 SGHVT and CDR2 SQSDAQ. This CDR3 contains 10 residues. The DNA for the CDR3 is TGTGCCAGGAGGGCCTACGAGCAGTACTTC. Amino acids: CARRAYEQYF.

This chain connects TRBV6-6 to TRBJ2-7, with D possibly being TRBD1 or TRBD2 (5 bases each). Deletions cut 6 bases from V and 3 bases from J, with 12 bases between. Germline V gives CDR1 MNHNY, CDR2 SVGAGI (reference sequence). The CDR3 has 13 residues. The CDR3 is CASSRDRDYEQYF. DNA for the CDR3: TGTGCCAGCAGCCGGGACCGAGACTACGAGCAGTACTTC.

This chain links TRBV7-3 with TRBJ2-5; D may correspond to TRBD1 or TRBD2 (6 bases each). The end of the DNA aligns better with TRBJ2-7, so the J call may be wrong. Germline lookup yields CDR1 SGHTA and CDR2 FQGTGA. The CDR3 totals 14 residues. The CDR3 nucleotides read TGTGCCAGCAGCCCGGGGGCATCCTCCTACGAGCAGTACTTC. Protein: CASSPGASSYEQYF.

V gene TRBV4-3 combines with J gene TRBJ1-3, with 9 bases identical to TRBD1. Germline V gives CDR1 LGHNA, CDR2 YSLEER. The trim removed 6 bases at V and 4 bases at J, leaving 4 bases unmatched. CDR3 size: 14 residues. This CDR3 reads CASSRDRGGNTIYF. DNA of the CDR3: TGCGCCAGCAGTCGAGACAGGGGGGGAAACACCATATATTTT.

The rearrangement uses TRBV5-4 and TRBJ2-7; D not certain. The CDR3 runs 17 residues. Trimming left V 4 bases short and J 2 bases short, with 22 bases between. Germline V gives CDR1 SGHNT, CDR2 YYREEE (reference sequence). The CDR3 sequence: CASSQRGRGPSPYEQYF. In DNA form, the CDR3 reads TGTGCCAGCAGCCAAAGAGGTCGCGGCCCGTCCCCCTACGAGCAGTACTTC.

The genes are TRBV29-1 and TRBJ1-1; D perhaps matches TRBD1 (5 bases). The ends were cut back, 2 bases at V and 5 bases at J, with 15 bases in the middle. Germline values: CDR1 SQVTM, CDR2 ANQGSEA. The CDR3 is made up of 14 amino acids. For the CDR3, the DNA is TGCAGCGTTGAAAAGTCAGGGAGGGGTACTGAAGCTTTCTTT. Encoded protein: CSVEKSGRGTEAFF.

The chain combines TRBV9 with TRBJ2-3; D gene ambiguous. Germline CDR1 SGDLS, CDR2 YYNGEE. The germline V and J ends were trimmed by 6 bases and 0 bases, with 11 bases remaining between them. The CDR3 spans 14 residues. CDR3 bases: TGTGCCAGCAACCCGGAGTTTAGCACAGATACGCAGTATTTT. It translates to CASNPEFSTDTQYF.

The rearrangement links TRBV5-1 to TRBJ2-1; D is perhaps TRBD1 (6 bases). The germline V gene encodes CDR1 SGHRS and CDR2 YFSETQ. The CDR3 has 11 amino acids. V was clipped by 7 bases and J by 12 bases, with 14 bases between them. CDR3 amino acids: CASRQDQTQFF. In nucleotides, the CDR3 is TGCGCCAGCCGACAGGACCAAACGCAGTTCTTC.

The chain couples TRBV6-1 to TRBJ2-2, with 7 nucleotides matching TRBD2. Germline values: CDR1 MNHNS, CDR2 SASEGT. After removal of 4 bases from V and 5 bases from J, the junction contained 4 bases not matched to a gene. The CDR3 is 14 residues long. CDR3 sequence: CASSASGETGELFF. The CDR3 DNA sequence: TGTGCCAGCAGTGCGAGCGGGGAAACCGGGGAGCTGTTTTTT.

The chain couples TRBV28 to TRBJ2-5; 8 bases fit TRBD2. The CDR3 has 16 residues. V was clipped by 5 bases and J by 0 bases; unmatched bases: 8. Germline V gene lookup returns CDR1 MDHEN and CDR2 SYDVKM. The DNA for the CDR3 is TGTGCCAGCAGTCCCACTAGCGGCATGTACCAAGAGACCCAGTACTTC. Its protein is CASSPTSGMYQETQYF.

The chain couples TRBV7-9 to TRBJ1-1, with no clear D. The V gene's germline CDR1 is SEHNR and CDR2 FQNEAQ (reference sequence). Between the trimmed V and J ends, which lost 3 bases and 0 bases, there was a span of 11 bases. This CDR3 has 15 residues. The CDR3, as DNA: TGTGCCAGCAGCTTTGGGATCCACATGAACACTGAAGCTTTCTTT. This gives the protein CASSFGIHMNTEAFF.